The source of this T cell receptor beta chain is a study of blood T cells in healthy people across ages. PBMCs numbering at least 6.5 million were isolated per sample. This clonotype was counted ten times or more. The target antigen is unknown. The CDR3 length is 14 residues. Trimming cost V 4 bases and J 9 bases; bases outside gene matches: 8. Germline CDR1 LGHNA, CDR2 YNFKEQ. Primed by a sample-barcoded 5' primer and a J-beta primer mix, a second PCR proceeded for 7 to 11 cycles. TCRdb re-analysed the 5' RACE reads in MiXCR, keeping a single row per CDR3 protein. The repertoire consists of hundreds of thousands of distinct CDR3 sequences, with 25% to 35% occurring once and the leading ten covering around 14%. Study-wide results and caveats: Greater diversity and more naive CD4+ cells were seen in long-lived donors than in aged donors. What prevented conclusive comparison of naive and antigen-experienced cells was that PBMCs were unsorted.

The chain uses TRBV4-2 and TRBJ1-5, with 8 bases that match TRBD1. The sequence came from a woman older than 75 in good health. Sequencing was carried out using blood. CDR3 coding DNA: TGTGCCAGCAGCCCGACAGGGGCCCCCCGGCCCCAGCATTTT. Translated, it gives CASSPTGAPRPQHF.